This is a list of T cell receptor beta chains from one sample in a study of blood T cell repertoires in COVID-19. Sequenced by immunoSEQ multiplex PCR; TCRdb stores in-frame clones only, minus some. The table includes tens of thousands of clones, approximately 95% detected once. Sequenced sample: peripheral blood. The receptors here all came from a man between 65 and 85 years old with active COVID-19. CDR3s include the opening cysteine and the closing phenylalanine or tryptophan. D genes are given only for firm matches. Part of the rows lack a size; the others show once, few, many or a class for expanded clones.

v_gene,abundance,j_gene,d_gene,CDR3aa,CDR3nt
TRBV2,NA,TRBJ2-1,NA,CASSLTGLPYNEQFF,TGTGCCAGCAGTCTGACAGGCTTACCATACAATGAGCAGTTCTTC
TRBV7-2,NA,TRBJ2-2,TRBD2,CASSLLAGDTGELFF,TGTGCCAGCAGCTTACTAGCGGGGGACACCGGGGAGCTGTTTTTT
TRBV27,NA,TRBJ1-3,NA,CATRAASGNTIYF,TGTGCCACCAGGGCCGCTAGTGGAAACACCATATATTTT
TRBV2,NA,TRBJ2-1,NA,CASSPDRPNEQFF,TGTGCCAGCAGTCCAGACAGGCCCAATGAGCAGTTCTTC
TRBV11-2,NA,TRBJ1-2,TRBD1,CASSQGQGNYGYTF,TGTGCCAGCAGCCAAGGACAGGGTAACTATGGCTACACCTTC
TRBV10-3,NA,TRBJ2-5,NA,CAISGGTFQETQYF,TGTGCCATCAGTGGCGGGACTTTTCAAGAGACCCAGTACTTC
TRBV3-1/TRBV3-2,few,TRBJ1-1,TRBD1,CASSFRTGGNEAFF,TGTGCCAGCAGCTTTCGGACAGGGGGGAATGAAGCTTTCTTT
TRBV19,NA,TRBJ2-7,NA,CASSLRDFYYEQYF,TGTGCCAGTAGTCTCCGGGACTTTTACTACGAGCAGTACTTC
TRBV7-2,NA,TRBJ2-7,TRBD2,CASSLAGLADYEQYF,TGTGCCAGCAGCTTAGCCGGACTAGCGGACTACGAGCAGTACTTC
TRBV19,NA,TRBJ1-1,NA,CASSKARYTEAFF,TGTGCCAGTAGTAAGGCGCGGTACACTGAAGCTTTCTTT